These 3 T cell receptor beta chains originate from one sample sequenced in a study of cytomegalovirus exposure and HLA in healthy donors. PCR employed 60 Vbeta and 13 Jbeta primers. Produced via immunoSEQ multiplex PCR; TCRdb's table is partial and in-frame only. Of over 100,000 clones in the sample, about 80% were seen once. Material: PBMCs. The receptors were sampled from a human donor in good health.

The V call is TRBV5-1, the J call TRBJ2-5; D remains ambiguous. The germline V gene encodes CDR1 SGHRS and CDR2 YFSETQ. The CDR3 consists of 13 residues. The ends were cut back, 2 bases at V and 0 bases at J, with 5 bases in the middle. CDR3 amino acids: CASSFQDQETQYF. The CDR3 bases are TGCGCCAGCAGCTTCCAGGACCAAGAGACCCAGTACTTC.

This clone was detected only a few times. CDR3 sequence: CASTPNAGYGYTF. The CDR3 DNA reads as TGTGCCAGTACCCCTAACGCGGGGTATGGCTACACCTTC. This chain uses TRBV19 with TRBJ1-2; D unclear. Per the germline V gene, CDR1 is LNHDA and CDR2 is SQIVND (reference sequence). V dropped 7 bases and J dropped 5 bases, with 14 bases sitting between them. The CDR3 length is 13 residues.

A remark on this clone: The identical CDR3 is also encoded by other nucleotide sequences in the sample. The CDR3 sequence: CASSSGQGNTEAFF. The DNA for the CDR3 is TGCGCCAGCAGCTCGGGACAGGGGAACACTGAAGCTTTCTTT. This sequence joins TRBV5-1 and TRBJ1-1, with 9 bases fitting TRBD1. V gave up 3 bases and J gave up 1 base; unmatched junction bases: 1. The CDR3 consists of 14 residues. The germline gives CDR1 SGHRS, CDR2 YFSETQ.